This T cell receptor beta chain was captured by sequencing in a study of Ad26.COV2.S vaccination and SARS-CoV-2 variants. Study as a whole: The vaccine Ad26.COV2.S was put into the muscle once, or twice with 56 days between. Findings of the study overall: In vaccinated individuals, spike-specific CD8+ and CD4+ T cell responses reportedly displayed substantial breadth. Total T cell responses may have been underestimated by the TCR breadth and depth analyses. Compared with placebo recipients, vaccine recipients had higher spike-specific TCR breadth.

Sample treatment: some 20 received Ad26.COV2.S at low or high dose, single or two shots; several received placebo; per-sample allocation not given. The investigators took samples on day 63 after the first vaccine or placebo injection. Details on this clone: Its antigen is still unknown.

Method: immunoSEQ multiplex PCR; TCRdb's copy keeps in-frame clones and lacks some. The table shows 400,000 to 450,000 clones, with 90% occurring only once. The V and J ends lost 7 bases and 3 bases respectively, with 13 bases between them. Per germline, CDR1 SGHDN and CDR2 FVKESK. CDR3 length: 14 amino acids. The TCR was taken from a person between 18 and 60 years old who received the Ad26.COV2.S COVID-19 vaccine or a placebo. The specimen was peripheral blood, collected in a trial of Ad26.COV2.S vaccine versus placebo. V usage is TRBV14 and J usage is TRBJ2-1; D tentatively reads TRBD1 or TRBD2 (6 bases each). In DNA, the CDR3 is TGTGCCAGCACCCGAGGGGGGAGCTACAATGAGCAGTTCTTC. This codes for CASTRGGSYNEQFF.